Included here is one T cell receptor beta chain sequence, with context. What it binds is unknown. RNA served as the template for amplifying TCR beta CDR3 regions. Amplification began with first-round RT-PCR using HTBI primers, then second-round multiplex PCR was performed. TCRdb used MiXCR to reprocess the multiplex PCR reads, holding one entry per CDR3 protein. The sample consists of 650,000 to 900,000 distinct CDR3 sequences, roughly 41% of them appearing once. This record belongs to a study of Graves' ophthalmopathy and Graves' hyperthyroidism. The length of the CDR3 is 16 residues. V lost 5 bases to trimming and J lost 3 bases; unmatched junction nucleotides: 12. The germline V gene encodes CDR1 LNHDA and CDR2 SQIVND (reference sequence). Whole-study results and caveats: Forecasting of ophthalmopathy progression by the model achieved approximately 70% sensitivity and 72% to 85% specificity.

The chain uses TRBV19 and TRBJ2-5; 7 bases are a match to TRBD2. This TCR derives from an adult man with Graves' ophthalmopathy. The specimen sequenced was peripheral blood. CDR3 nucleotide sequence: TGTGCCAGTAGTTTCACTAGCGTTAGTGAAGAAGAGACCCAGTACTTC. The encoded protein is CASSFTSVSEEETQYF.